Listed here is a single TCR beta chain. This entry belongs to a study of blood T cell repertoires in COVID-19. Turning to the study itself: The United States, Italy and Spain were the sources of the acute and convalescent COVID-19 samples. T cells, B-cell-depleted T cells, or PBMCs supplied cDNA or gDNA.

Per the original methods: Nucleated cell number was recorded as an estimate derived from reference gene primer amplification. Method: immunoSEQ multiplex PCR; TCRdb's copy keeps in-frame clones and lacks some. V, J and clone size are those of that table, while D and trimming were read from the DNA. The sample holds about 140,000 clones, around 90% seen once. V lost 5 bases, J lost 0 bases, and 11 bases lay in between. The CDR3 has 15 residues. Germline CDR1 and CDR2: KGHSH and LQKENI. Material: peripheral blood. The TCR comes from a human donor in a cohort sampled during active COVID-19. The V call is TRBV18, the J call TRBJ2-1; D may be TRBD2 (6 bases). CDR3 DNA sequence: TGTGCCAGCTCAGCGACTAGTCCCTCCTACAATGAGCAGTTCTTC. It is translated as CASSATSPSYNEQFF.